This T cell receptor (beta chain) comes out of a study of blood T cell repertoires in COVID-19. Whole-study context: PBMCs, B-cell-depleted T cells, or T cells provided the cDNA or gDNA that made up the material.

The CDR3 runs to 15 residues. CDR1 and CDR2 from the germline V gene are MDHEN and SYDVKM. With 5 bases clipped from V and 1 base from J, the junction kept 8 bases outside the gene matches. The protocol was immunoSEQ multiplex PCR, while the TCRdb copy is restricted to in-frame clones and leaves out a portion. The sample shows fewer than 250,000 clones, around 88% of them seen only once. This chain connects TRBV28 to TRBJ2-7; TRBD2 agrees at 7 bases. This clonotype originated in a woman aged 45-59 years who had recovered from COVID-19. Sequencing input: PBMCs or T cells enriched from blood (not recorded which). Here the CDR3 reads CASSPGGGGSYEQYF. The DNA for the CDR3 is TGTGCCAGCAGTCCGGGAGGTGGGGGTTCCTACGAGCAGTACTTC.